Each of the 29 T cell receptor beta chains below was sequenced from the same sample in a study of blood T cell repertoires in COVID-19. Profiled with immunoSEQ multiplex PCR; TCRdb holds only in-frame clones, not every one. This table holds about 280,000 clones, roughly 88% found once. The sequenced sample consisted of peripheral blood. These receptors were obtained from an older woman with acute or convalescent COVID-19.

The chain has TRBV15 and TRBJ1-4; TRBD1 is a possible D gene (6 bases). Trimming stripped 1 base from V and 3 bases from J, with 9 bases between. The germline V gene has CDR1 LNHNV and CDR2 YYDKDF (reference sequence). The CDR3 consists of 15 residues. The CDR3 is CATSRGGRANEKLFF. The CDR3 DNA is TGTGCCACCAGCAGAGGGGGGCGGGCTAATGAAAAACTGTTTTTT.

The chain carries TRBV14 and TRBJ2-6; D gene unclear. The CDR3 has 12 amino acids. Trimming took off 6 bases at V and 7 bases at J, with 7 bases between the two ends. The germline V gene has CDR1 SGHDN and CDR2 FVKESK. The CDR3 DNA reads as TGTGCCAGCAGTCAGGATGCCAACGTCCTGACTTTC. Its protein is CASSQDANVLTF. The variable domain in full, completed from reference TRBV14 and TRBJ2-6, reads EAGVTQFPSHSVIEKGQTVTLRCDPISGHDNLYWYRRVMGKEIKFLLHFVKESKQDESGMPNNRFLAERTGGTYSTLKVQPAELEDSGVYFCASSQDANVLTFGAGSRLTVL.

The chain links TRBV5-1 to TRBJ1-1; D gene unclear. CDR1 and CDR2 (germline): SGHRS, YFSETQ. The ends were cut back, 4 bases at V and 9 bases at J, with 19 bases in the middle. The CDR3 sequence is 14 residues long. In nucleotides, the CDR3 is TGCGCCAGCAGCGCCCAGAGTCTCCAGGAACAAGCTTTCTTT. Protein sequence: CASSAQSLQEQAFF.

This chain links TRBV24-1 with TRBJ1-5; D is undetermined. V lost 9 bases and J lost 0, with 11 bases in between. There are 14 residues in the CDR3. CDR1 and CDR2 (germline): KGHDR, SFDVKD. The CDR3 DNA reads TGTGCCACCTCAAACAGTTATAGCAATCAGCCCCAGCATTTT. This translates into CATSNSYSNQPQHF.

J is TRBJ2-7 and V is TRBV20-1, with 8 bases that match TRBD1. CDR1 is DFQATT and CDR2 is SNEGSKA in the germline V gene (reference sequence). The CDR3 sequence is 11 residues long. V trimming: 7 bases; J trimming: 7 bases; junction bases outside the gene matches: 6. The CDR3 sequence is CSVSGGGEQYF. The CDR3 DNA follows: TGCAGTGTCTCAGGGGGCGGGGAGCAGTACTTC.

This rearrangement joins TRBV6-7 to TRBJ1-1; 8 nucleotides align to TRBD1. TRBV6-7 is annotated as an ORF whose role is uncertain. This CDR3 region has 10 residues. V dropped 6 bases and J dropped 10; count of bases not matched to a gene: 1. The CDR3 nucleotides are TGTGCCAGCAGCAGGGGGCGAGCTTTCTTT. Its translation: CASSRGRAFF.

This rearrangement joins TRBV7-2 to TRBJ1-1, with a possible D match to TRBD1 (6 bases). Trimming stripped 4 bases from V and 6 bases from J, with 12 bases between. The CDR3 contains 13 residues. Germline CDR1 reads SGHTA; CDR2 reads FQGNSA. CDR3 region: CASSSQGIPEAFF. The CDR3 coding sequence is TGTGCCAGCAGCTCGCAGGGGATCCCTGAAGCTTTCTTT.

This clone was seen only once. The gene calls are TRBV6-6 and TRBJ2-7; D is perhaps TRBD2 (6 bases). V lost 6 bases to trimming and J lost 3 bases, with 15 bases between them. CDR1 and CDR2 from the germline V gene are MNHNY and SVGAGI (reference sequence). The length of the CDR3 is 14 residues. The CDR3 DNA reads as TGTGCCAGCAGCCGGGACTCTTCTTACTACGAGCAGTACTTC. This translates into CASSRDSSYYEQYF.

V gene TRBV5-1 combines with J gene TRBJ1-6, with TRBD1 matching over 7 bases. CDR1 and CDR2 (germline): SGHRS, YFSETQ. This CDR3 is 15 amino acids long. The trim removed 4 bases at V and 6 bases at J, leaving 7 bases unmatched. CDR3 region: CASSPATGLNSPLHF. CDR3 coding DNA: TGCGCCAGCAGCCCTGCGACAGGGCTTAATTCACCCCTCCACTTT.

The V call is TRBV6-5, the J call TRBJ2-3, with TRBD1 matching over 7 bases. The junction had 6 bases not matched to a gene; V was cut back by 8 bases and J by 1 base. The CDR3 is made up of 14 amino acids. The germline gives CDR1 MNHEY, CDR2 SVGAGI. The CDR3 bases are TGTGCCAGCGCCCGGGACAGACGCACAGATACGCAGTATTTT. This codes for CASARDRRTDTQYF.

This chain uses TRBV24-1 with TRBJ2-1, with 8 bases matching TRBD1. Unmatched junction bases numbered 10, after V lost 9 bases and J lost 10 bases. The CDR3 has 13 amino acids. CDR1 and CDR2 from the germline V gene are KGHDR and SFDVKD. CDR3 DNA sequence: TGTGCCACCTCCCTTACAACAGGGGGGGAGCAGTTCTTC. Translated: CATSLTTGGEQFF.

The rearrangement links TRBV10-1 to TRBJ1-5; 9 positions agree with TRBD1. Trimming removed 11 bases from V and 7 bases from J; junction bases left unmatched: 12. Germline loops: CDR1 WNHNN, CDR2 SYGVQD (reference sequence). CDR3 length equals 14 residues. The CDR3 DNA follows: TGCGCCGAGGGGTGGACAGGGGTGGTGCAGCCCCAGCATTTT. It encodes CAEGWTGVVQPQHF.

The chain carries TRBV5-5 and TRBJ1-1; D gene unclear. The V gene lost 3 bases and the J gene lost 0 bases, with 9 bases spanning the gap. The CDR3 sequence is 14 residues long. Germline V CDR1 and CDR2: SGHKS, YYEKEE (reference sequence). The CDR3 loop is CASSWEPVNTEAFF. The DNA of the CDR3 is TGTGCCAGCAGCTGGGAGCCAGTGAACACTGAAGCTTTCTTT.

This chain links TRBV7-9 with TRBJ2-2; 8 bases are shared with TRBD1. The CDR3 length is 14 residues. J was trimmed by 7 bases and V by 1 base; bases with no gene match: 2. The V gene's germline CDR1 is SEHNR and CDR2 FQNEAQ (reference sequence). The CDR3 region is CASSLGTGIGELFF. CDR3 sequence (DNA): TGTGCCAGCAGCTTAGGGACAGGGATCGGGGAGCTGTTTTTT.

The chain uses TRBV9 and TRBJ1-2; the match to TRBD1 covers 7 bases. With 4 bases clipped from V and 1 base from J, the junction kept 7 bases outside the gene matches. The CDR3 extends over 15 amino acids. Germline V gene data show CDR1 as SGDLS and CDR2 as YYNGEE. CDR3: CASSSTGESNYGYTF. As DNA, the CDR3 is TGTGCCAGCAGCTCTACAGGGGAGAGTAACTATGGCTACACCTTC.

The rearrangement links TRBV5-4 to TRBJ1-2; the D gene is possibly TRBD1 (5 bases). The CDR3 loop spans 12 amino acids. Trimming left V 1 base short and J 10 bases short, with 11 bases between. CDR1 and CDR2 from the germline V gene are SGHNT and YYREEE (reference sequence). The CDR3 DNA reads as TGTGCCAGCAGCTTGCGGACATTGGACTACACCTTC. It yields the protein CASSLRTLDYTF.

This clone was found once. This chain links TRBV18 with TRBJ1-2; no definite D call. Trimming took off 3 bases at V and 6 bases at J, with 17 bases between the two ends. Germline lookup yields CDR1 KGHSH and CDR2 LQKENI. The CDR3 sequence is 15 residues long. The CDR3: CASSPVGEVRDGYTF. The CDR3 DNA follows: TGTGCCAGCTCACCCGTCGGGGAGGTGCGGGATGGCTACACCTTC.

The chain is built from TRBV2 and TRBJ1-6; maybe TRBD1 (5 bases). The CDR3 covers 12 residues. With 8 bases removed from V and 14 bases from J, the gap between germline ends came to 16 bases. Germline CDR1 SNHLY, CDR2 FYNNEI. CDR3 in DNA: TGTGCCAGCGACAGCCTTCCTGGGGCCCTCCACTTT. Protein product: CASDSLPGALHF.

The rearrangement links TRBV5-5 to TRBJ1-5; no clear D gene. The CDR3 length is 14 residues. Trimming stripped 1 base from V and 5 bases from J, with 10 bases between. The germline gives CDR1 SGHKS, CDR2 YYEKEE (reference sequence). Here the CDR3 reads CASSLYAGDQPQHF. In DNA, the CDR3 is TGTGCCAGCAGCTTGTATGCCGGAGATCAGCCCCAGCATTTT.

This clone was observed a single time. The CDR3 DNA sequence: TGCAGTGCTCGGCAGGTCGACGGCTACACCTTC. Residues: CSARQVDGYTF. The rearrangement joins TRBV20-1 to TRBJ1-2; D gene uncertain. CDR1 is DFQATT, CDR2 SNEGSKA, per germline (reference sequence). Trimming cost V 5 bases and J 8 bases, with 12 bases left between them. The CDR3 has 11 amino acids.

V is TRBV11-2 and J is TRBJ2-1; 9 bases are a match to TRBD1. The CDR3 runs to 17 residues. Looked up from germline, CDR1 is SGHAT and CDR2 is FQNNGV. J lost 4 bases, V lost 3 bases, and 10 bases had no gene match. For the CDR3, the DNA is TGTGCCAGCAGCTTGACAGGGGGTGAGATTACATACAATGAGCAGTTCTTC. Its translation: CASSLTGGEITYNEQFF.

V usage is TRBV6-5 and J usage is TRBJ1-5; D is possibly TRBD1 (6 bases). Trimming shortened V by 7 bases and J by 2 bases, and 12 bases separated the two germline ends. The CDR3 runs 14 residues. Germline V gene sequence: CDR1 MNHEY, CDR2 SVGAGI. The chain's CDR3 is CASIGRQGNQPQHF. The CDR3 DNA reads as TGTGCCAGCATAGGAAGACAGGGCAATCAGCCCCAGCATTTT.

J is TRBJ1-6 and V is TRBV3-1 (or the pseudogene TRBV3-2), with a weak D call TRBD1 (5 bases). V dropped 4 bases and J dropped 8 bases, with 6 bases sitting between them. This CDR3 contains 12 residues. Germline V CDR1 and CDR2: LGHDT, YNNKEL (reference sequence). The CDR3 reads CASSPRDSPLHF. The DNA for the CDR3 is TGTGCCAGCAGCCCCAGGGATTCACCCCTCCACTTT.

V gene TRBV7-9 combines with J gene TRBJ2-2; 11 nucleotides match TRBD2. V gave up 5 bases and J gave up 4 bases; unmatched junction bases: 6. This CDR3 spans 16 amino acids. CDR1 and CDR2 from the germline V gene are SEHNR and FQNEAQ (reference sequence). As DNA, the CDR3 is TGTGCCAGCAGCCCAGCTAGCGGGGGGCCCACCGGGGAGCTGTTTTTT. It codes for CASSPASGGPTGELFF.

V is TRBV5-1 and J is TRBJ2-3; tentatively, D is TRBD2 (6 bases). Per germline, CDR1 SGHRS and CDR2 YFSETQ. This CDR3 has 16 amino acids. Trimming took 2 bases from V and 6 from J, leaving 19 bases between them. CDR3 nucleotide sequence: TGCGCCAGCAGCTTCAATTCACTAGCCGGGACCGATACGCAGTATTTT. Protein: CASSFNSLAGTDTQYF.

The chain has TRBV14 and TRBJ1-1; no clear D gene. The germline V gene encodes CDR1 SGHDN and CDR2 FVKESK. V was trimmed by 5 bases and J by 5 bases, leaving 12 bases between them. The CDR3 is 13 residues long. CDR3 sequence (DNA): TGTGCCAGCAGCTGGGCGGGGAGGACTGAAGCTTTCTTT. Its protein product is CASSWAGRTEAFF.

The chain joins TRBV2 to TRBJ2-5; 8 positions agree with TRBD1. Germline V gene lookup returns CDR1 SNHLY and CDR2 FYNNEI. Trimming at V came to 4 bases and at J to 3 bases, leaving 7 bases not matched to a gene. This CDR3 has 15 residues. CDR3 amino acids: CASSVTGAAEETQYF. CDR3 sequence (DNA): TGTGCCAGCAGTGTGACAGGGGCTGCTGAAGAGACCCAGTACTTC.

The CDR3 DNA follows: TGTGCCAGCAGTTACGCGGGGCCTAACTATGGCTACACCTTC. As protein: CASSYAGPNYGYTF. This chain uses TRBV6-5 with TRBJ1-2; maybe TRBD1 (5 bases). There are 14 residues in the CDR3. Germline-derived CDR1 and CDR2 are MNHEY and SVGAGI. V was clipped by 2 bases and J by 0 bases, with 7 bases between them.

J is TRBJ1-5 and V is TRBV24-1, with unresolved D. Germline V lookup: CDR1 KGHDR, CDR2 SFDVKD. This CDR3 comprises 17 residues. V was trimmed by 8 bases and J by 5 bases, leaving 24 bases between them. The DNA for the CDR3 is TGTGCCACCATCCTAAAAACCAACGAGGGCCTCGATCAGCCCCAGCATTTT. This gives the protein CATILKTNEGLDQPQHF.